This TCR beta chain appears in the sequencing data of a study of blood T cell repertoires in COVID-19. About the research overall: Researchers got acute and convalescent COVID-19 samples from the United States, Italy and Spain. PBMCs, B-cell-depleted T cells, or T cells provided the cDNA or gDNA that made up the material.

Per the original data handling: Reference gene primer amplification in the assay estimated nucleated cell counts. Measured with immunoSEQ multiplex PCR; TCRdb has only the in-frame clones, and not every one. V, J and clone size reflect that table, while D and trimming were determined from the DNA. The table includes about 88,000 clones, over 65% detected once. Trimming took 3 bases from V and 8 from J; bases not matched to a gene: 11. The CDR3 loop spans 15 amino acids. The V gene's germline CDR1 is SGHRS and CDR2 YFSETQ. Input material: peripheral blood. The V and J genes are TRBV5-1 and TRBJ1-2, with TRBD1 matching 9 bases. The sequence was obtained from a woman aged 70-85 years with acute or convalescent COVID-19. The CDR3 here is CASSSPQGASQGYTF. Written as DNA, the CDR3 is TGCGCCAGCAGCTCCCCACAGGGGGCATCACAGGGCTACACCTTC.